This TCR beta chain appears in the sequencing data of a study of control samples from healthy donors and cancer patients. The repertoire was sequenced with immunoSEQ multiplex PCR; TCRdb's copy has only in-frame clones and lacks some. Among 70,000 to 100,000 clones listed, about 88% were seen once. The germline V and J ends were trimmed by 5 bases and 1 base, with 9 bases remaining between them. The CDR3 runs to 12 residues. Germline V gene sequence: CDR1 SQVTM, CDR2 ANQGSEA. Sample: blood. This chain joins TRBV29-1 and TRBJ2-7; no firm D call. The TCR originated in a woman aged 60 to 75 in good health. The CDR3 loop reads CSVIDGSYEQYF. The CDR3, as DNA: TGCAGCGTTATTGACGGTTCCTACGAGCAGTACTTC.